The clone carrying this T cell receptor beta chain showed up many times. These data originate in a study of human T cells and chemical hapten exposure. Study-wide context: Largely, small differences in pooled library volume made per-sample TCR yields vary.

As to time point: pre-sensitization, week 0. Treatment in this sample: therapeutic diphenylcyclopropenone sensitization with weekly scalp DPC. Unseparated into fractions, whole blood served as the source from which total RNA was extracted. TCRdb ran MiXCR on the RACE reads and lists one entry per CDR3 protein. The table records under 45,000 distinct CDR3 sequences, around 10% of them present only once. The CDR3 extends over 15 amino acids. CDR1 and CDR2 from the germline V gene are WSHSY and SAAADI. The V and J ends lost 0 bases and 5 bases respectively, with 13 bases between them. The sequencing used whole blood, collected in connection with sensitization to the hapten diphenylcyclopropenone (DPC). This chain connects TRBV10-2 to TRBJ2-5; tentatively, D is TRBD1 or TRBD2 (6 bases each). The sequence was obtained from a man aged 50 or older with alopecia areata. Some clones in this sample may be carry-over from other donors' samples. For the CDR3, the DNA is TGCGCCAGCAGTGAGTCTCCGGGGGCGCGGGAGACCCAGTACTTC. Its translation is CASSESPGARETQYF.